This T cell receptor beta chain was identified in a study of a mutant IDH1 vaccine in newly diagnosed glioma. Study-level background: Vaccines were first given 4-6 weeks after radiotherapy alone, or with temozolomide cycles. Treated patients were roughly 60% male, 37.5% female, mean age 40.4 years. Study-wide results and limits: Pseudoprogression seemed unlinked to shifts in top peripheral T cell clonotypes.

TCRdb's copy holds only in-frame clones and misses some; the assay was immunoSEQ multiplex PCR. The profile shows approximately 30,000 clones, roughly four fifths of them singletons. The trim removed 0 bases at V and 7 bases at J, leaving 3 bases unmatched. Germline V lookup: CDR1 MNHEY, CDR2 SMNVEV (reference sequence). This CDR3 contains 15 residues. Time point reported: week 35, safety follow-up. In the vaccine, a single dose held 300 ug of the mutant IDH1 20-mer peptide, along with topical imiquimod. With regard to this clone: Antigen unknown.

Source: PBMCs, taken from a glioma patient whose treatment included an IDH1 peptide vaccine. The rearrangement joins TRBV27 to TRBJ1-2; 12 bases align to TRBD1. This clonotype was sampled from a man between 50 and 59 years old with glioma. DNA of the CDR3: TGTGCCAGCAGTTTATCGGGGACAGGGGGCCGTGGCTACACCTTC. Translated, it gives CASSLSGTGGRGYTF.